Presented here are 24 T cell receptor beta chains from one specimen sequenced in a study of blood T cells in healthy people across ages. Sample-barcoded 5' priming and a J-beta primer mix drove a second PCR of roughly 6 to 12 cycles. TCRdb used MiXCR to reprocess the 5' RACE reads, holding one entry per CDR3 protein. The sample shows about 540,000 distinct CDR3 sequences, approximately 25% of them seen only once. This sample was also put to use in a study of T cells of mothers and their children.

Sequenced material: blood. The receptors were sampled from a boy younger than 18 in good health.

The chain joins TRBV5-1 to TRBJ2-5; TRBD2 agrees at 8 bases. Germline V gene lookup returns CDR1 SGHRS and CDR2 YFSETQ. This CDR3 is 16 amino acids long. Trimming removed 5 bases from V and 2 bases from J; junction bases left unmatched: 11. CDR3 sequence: CASRPRAGGRQETQYF. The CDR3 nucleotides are TGCGCCAGCAGACCCAGGGCGGGAGGCCGGCAAGAGACCCAGTACTTC. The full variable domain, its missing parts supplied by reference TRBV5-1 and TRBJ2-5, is KAGVTQTPRYLIKTRGQQVTLSCSPISGHRSVSWYQQTPGQGLQFLFEYFSETQRNKGNFPGRFSGRQFSNSRSEMNVSTLELGDSALYLCASRPRAGGRQETQYFGPGTRLLVL.

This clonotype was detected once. Written as DNA, the CDR3 is TGCAGCGTCCGGGACTCAGCCTATGGCTACACCTTC. Translation: CSVRDSAYGYTF. The genes are TRBV29-1 and TRBJ1-2; the D gene is possibly TRBD1 (5 bases). In germline, CDR1 is SQVTM, CDR2 ANQGSEA. CDR3 size: 12 residues. The germline V and J ends were trimmed by 6 bases and 4 bases, with 12 bases remaining between them.

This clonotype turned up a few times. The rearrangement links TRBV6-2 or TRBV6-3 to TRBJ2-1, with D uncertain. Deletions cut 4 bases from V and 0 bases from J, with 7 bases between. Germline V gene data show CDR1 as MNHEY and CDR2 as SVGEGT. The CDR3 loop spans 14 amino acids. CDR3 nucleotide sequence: TGTGCCAGCAGTTTAGGGTTCTCCTACAATGAGCAGTTCTTC. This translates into CASSLGFSYNEQFF.

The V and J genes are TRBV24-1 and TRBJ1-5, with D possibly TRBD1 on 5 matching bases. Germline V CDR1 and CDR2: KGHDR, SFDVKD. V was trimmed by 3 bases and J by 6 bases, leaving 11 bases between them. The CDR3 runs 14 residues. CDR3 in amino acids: CATSDAGFVQPQHF. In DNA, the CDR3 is TGTGCCACCAGTGATGCAGGGTTCGTTCAGCCCCAGCATTTT.

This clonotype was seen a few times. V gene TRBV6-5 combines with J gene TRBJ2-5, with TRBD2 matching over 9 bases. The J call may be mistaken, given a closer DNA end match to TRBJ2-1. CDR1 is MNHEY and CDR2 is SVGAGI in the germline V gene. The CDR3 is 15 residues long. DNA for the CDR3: TGTGCCAGCACTCCGGGGACTAGCAACGACAATGAGCAGTTCTTC. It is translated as CASTPGTSNDNEQFF.

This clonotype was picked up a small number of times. For the CDR3, the DNA is TGCAGTGCGGTGACAGTACAAGAGACCCAGTACTTC. It encodes CSAVTVQETQYF. The chain recombines TRBV20-1 with TRBJ2-5; perhaps TRBD1 as D (5 bases). Germline V CDR1 and CDR2: DFQATT, SNEGSKA (reference sequence). V was cut by 6 bases and J by 2 bases, with 10 bases left in between. The CDR3 is 12 residues long.

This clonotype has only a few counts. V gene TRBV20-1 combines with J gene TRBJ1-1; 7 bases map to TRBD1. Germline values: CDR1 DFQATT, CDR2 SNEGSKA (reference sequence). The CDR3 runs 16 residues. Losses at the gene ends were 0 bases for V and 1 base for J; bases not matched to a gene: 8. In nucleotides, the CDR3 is TGCAGTGCTAGAGATCGACAGGGCGTCAAGAACACTGAAGCTTTCTTT. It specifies CSARDRQGVKNTEAFF.

This chain's CDR3 is CASSPLRSEKLFF. The CDR3 DNA reads TGTGCCAGCAGCCCGCTTCGTAGTGAAAAACTGTTTTTT. V gene TRBV14 combines with J gene TRBJ1-4; D not certain. Trimming cost V 4 bases and J 7 bases, with 10 bases left between them. Germline CDR1 and CDR2: SGHDN and FVKESK. The CDR3 totals 13 residues.

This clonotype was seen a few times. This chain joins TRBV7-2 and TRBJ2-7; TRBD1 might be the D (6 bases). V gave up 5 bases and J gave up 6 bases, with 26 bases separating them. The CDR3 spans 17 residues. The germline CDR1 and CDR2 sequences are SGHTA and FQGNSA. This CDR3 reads CASSQGPWTVPKPEQYF. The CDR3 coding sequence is TGTGCCAGCAGCCAGGGACCCTGGACAGTACCGAAGCCCGAGCAGTACTTC.

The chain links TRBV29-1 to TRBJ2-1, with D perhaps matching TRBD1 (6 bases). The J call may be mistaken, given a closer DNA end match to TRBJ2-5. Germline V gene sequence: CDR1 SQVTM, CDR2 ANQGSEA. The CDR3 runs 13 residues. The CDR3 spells CSVDETGRETQYF. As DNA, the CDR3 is TGCAGCGTTGATGAGACAGGCCGGGAGACCCAGTACTTC.

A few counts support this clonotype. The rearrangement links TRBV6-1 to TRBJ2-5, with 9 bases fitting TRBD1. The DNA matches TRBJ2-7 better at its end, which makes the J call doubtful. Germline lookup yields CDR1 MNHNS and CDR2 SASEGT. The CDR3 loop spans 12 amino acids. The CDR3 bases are TGTGCCGCCCGGGACAGGGACTACGAGCAGTACTTC. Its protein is CAARDRDYEQYF.

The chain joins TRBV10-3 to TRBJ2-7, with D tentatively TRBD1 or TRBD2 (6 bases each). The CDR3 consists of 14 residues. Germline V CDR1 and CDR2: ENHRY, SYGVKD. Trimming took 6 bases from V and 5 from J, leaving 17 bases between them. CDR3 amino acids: CAIRPTGARDEQYF. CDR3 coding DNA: TGTGCCATCAGACCCACGGGGGCTCGAGACGAGCAGTACTTC.

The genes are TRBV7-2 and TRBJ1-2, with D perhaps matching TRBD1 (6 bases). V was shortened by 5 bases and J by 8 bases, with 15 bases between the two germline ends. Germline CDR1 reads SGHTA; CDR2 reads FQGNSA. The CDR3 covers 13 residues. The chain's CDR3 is CASSPPRTDGYTF. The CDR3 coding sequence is TGTGCCAGCAGCCCACCCCGGACAGACGGCTACACCTTC.

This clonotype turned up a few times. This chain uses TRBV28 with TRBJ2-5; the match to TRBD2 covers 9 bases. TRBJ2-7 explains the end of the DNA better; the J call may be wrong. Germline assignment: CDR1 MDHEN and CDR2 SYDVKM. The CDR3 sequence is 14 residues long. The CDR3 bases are TGTGCCAGCAATCTACAGCGGGAGGAGCACGAGCAGTACTTC. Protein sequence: CASNLQREEHEQYF.

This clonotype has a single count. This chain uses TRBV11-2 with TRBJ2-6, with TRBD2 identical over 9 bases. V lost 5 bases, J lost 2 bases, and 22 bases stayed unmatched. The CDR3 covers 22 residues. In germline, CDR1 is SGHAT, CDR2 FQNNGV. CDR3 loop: CASSRLSKIAGAKVPGANVLTF. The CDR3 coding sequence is TGTGCCAGCAGCCGACTAAGTAAAATAGCGGGGGCTAAGGTCCCTGGGGCCAACGTCCTGACTTTC.

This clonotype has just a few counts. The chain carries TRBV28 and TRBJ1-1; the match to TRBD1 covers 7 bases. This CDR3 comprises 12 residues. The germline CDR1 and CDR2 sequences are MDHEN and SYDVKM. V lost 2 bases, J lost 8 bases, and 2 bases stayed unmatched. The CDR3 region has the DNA TGTGCCAGCAGTTTAGTACAGGGGGAAGCTTTCTTT. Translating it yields CASSLVQGEAFF. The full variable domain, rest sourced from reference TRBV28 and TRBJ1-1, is DVKVTQSSRYLVKRTGEKVFLECVQDMDHENMFWYRQDPGLGLRLIYFSYDVKMKEKGDIPEGYSVSREKKERFSLILESASTNQTSMYLCASSLVQGEAFFGQGTRLTVV.

CDR3 sequence (DNA): TGTGCCATCAGTGAGGTAGCGGGAGCCAAAGATACGCAGTATTTT. Encoded protein: CAISEVAGAKDTQYF. V and J are TRBV10-3 and TRBJ2-3, with 9 nucleotides matching TRBD2. In germline, CDR1 is ENHRY, CDR2 SYGVKD. After removal of 2 bases from V and 5 bases from J, the junction contained 5 bases not matched to a gene. The CDR3 is 15 amino acids.

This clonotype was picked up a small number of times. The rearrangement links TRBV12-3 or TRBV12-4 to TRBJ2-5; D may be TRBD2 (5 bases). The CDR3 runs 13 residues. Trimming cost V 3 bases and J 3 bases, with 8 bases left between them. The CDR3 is CASSFHSEETQYF. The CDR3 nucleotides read TGTGCCAGCAGTTTTCATAGCGAAGAGACCCAGTACTTC.

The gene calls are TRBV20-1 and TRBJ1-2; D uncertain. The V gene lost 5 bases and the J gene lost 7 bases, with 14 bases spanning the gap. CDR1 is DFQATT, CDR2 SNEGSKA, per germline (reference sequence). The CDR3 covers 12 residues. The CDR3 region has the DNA TGCAGTGCTGGGTCTGGGGTTGCTGGCTACACCTTC. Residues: CSAGSGVAGYTF.

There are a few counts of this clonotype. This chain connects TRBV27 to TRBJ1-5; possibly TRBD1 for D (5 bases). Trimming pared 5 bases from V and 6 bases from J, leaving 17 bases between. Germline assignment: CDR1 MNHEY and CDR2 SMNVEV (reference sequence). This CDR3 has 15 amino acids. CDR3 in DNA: TGTGCCAGCAGTCTAGAGGCAGGGCCGGGTCAGCCCCAGCATTTT. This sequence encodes CASSLEAGPGQPQHF.

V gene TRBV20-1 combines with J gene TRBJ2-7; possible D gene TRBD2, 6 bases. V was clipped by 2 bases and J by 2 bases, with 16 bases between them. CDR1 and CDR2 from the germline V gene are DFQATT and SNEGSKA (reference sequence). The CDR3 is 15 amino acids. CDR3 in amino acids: CSARPSREAPYEQYF. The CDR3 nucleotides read TGCAGTGCTAGACCCTCGAGGGAGGCCCCCTACGAGCAGTACTTC.

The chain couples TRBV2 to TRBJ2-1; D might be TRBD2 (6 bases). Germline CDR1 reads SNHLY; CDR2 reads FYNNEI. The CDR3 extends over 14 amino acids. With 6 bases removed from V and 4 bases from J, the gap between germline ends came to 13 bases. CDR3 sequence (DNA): TGTGCCAGCAGCGTGACGGAGGGGTACAATGAGCAGTTCTTC. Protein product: CASSVTEGYNEQFF.

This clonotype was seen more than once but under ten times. CDR3: CASSLGTGELGYTF. CDR3 DNA: TGTGCCAGCAGCTTGGGGACGGGGGAATTGGGCTACACCTTC. The chain has TRBV5-6 and TRBJ1-2; D perhaps matches TRBD1 (5 bases). The CDR3 covers 14 residues. Germline V CDR1 and CDR2: SGHDT, YYEEEE. The V gene lost 0 bases and the J gene lost 8 bases, with 14 bases spanning the gap. Combining the CDR3 with reference TRBV5-6 and TRBJ1-2 gives the whole variable domain DAGVTQSPTHLIKTRGQQVTLRCSPKSGHDTVSWYQQALGQGPQFIFQYYEEEERQRGNFPDRFSGHQFPNYSSELNVNALLLGDSALYLCASSLGTGELGYTFGSGTRLTVV.

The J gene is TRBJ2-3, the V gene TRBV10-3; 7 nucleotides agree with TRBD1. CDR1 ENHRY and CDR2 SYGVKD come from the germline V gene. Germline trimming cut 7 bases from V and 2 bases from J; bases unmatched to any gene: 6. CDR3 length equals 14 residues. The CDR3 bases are TGTGCCATCACCGCCGGGACAGTCACAGATACGCAGTATTTT. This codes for CAITAGTVTDTQYF.